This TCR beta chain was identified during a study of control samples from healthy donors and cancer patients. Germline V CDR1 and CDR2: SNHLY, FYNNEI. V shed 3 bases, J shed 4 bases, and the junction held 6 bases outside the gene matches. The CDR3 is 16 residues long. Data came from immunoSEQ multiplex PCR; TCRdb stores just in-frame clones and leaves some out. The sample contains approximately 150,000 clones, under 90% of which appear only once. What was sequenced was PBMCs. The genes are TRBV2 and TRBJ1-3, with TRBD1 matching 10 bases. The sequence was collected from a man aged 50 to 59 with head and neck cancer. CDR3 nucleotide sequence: TGTGCCAGCAGTGATCTGGGACAGGGGATAGGAAACACCATATATTTT. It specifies CASSDLGQGIGNTIYF.